A single sample is the source of the 22 T cell receptor beta chains below, sequenced in a study of long-term antiretroviral therapy in people with HIV. Run at survey level, the immunoSEQ assay was version v3.0. Here immunoSEQ multiplex PCR was the method, and the copy in TCRdb shows in-frame clones only, minus some. Counted here are roughly 34,000 clones, around 79% occurring once; the ten biggest clones make up about 3%. The material was unsorted PBMCs, obtained 1.9 years after starting antiretroviral therapy. These receptors were taken from a man younger than 35 with HIV.

Worth noting for this clone: Compared with germline, one end of the junction differs, possibly owing to a read error. V usage is TRBV7-6 and J usage is TRBJ1-4; unclear D gene. This CDR3 region has 15 residues. Germline V gene lookup returns CDR1 SGHVS and CDR2 FNYEAQ. The CDR3 here is CASSSTHDTKEKLFF. The CDR3 nucleotides read TGTGCCAGCAGCTCCACCCATGACACTAAAGAAAAACTGTTTTTT.

The chain employs TRBV5-4 and TRBJ1-3; 9 bases are shared with TRBD1. Per the germline V gene, CDR1 is SGHNT and CDR2 is YYREEE (reference sequence). CDR3 length: 14 residues. With V trimmed by 4 bases and J by 6 bases, 5 bases remained unmatched. As DNA, the CDR3 is TGTGCCAGCAGCCAACAGGGGGCGGAAAACACCATATATTTT. This gives the protein CASSQQGAENTIYF. Together with reference TRBV5-4 and TRBJ1-3, the CDR3 gives the full variable domain: ETGVTQSPTHLIKTRGQQVTLRCSSQSGHNTVSWYQQALGQGPQFIFQYYREEENGRGNFPPRFSGLQFPNYSSELNVNALELDDSALYLCASSQQGAENTIYFGEGSWLTVV.

The CDR3 bases are TGCGCCAGCAGCCAATGGGACGGGACCTATGGCTACACCTTC. Encoded protein: CASSQWDGTYGYTF. The J gene is TRBJ1-2, the V gene TRBV4-1, with TRBD1 as a possible D gene (5 bases). From germline, CDR1 is MGHRA and CDR2 YSYEKL. The CDR3 runs to 14 residues. The ends were cut back, 2 bases at V and 4 bases at J, with 11 bases in the middle.

This chain joins TRBV5-1 and TRBJ2-5, with 11 positions matching TRBD2. The CDR3 totals 17 residues. V was clipped by 4 bases and J by 4 bases; unmatched bases: 12. CDR1 SGHRS and CDR2 YFSETQ come from the germline V gene. The CDR3 loop reads CASSPDSPGLAVETQYF. The CDR3 DNA reads TGCGCCAGCAGCCCGGACAGCCCGGGACTAGCGGTAGAGACCCAGTACTTC.

The count of this clone is one. The chain is built from TRBV5-6 and TRBJ2-3; TRBD2 aligns across 8 bases. With V trimmed by 0 bases and J by 5 bases, 11 bases remained unmatched. The CDR3 spans 17 residues. Germline CDR1 reads SGHDT; CDR2 reads YYEEEE. In DNA form, the CDR3 reads TGTGCCAGCAGCTTGGAGCCCAGCGGGGGAATGGGAGATACGCAGTATTTT. Protein sequence: CASSLEPSGGMGDTQYF.

The CDR3 loop is CSVDEGNTEAFF. The CDR3, as DNA: TGCAGCGTGGATGAGGGGAACACTGAAGCTTTCTTT. The chain employs TRBV29-1 and TRBJ1-1; D is ambiguous. Germline lookup yields CDR1 SQVTM and CDR2 ANQGSEA. Between the trimmed V and J ends, which lost 6 bases and 1 base, there was a span of 9 bases. This CDR3 comprises 12 residues.

In this sample, this clone turned up a few times. The chain combines TRBV5-5 with TRBJ2-1; D possibly uses TRBD1 or TRBD2 (5 bases each). This CDR3 comprises 12 residues. V was shortened by 4 bases and J by 9 bases, with 11 bases between the two germline ends. Per the germline V gene, CDR1 is SGHKS and CDR2 is YYEKEE (reference sequence). CDR3 in amino acids: CASSRRDAEQFF. CDR3 DNA sequence: TGTGCCAGCAGCCGTCGGGACGCTGAGCAGTTCTTC.

This clone was seen more than once but under ten times. This sequence joins TRBV7-9 and TRBJ2-7; D is ambiguous. The CDR3 has 13 residues. Germline assignment: CDR1 SEHNR and CDR2 FQNEAQ (reference sequence). Trimming took 6 bases from V and 6 from J, leaving 15 bases between them. CDR3 protein: CASSSPHPREQYV. The CDR3 DNA follows: TGTGCCAGCAGTTCCCCACACCCTCGCGAGCAGTACGTC.

The chain links TRBV10-3 to TRBJ1-2, with D possibly being TRBD1 (5 bases). V gave up 2 bases and J gave up 4 bases, with 5 bases separating them. Germline V CDR1 and CDR2: ENHRY, SYGVKD. There are 12 residues in the CDR3. The CDR3 loop reads CAISEGTYGYTF. The DNA for the CDR3 is TGTGCCATCAGTGAGGGGACCTATGGCTACACCTTC.

The rearrangement uses TRBV19 and TRBJ1-6; 10 bases fit TRBD1. The junction had 13 bases not matched to a gene; V was cut back by 6 bases and J by 11 bases. The CDR3 runs 16 residues. The V gene's germline CDR1 is LNHDA and CDR2 SQIVND (reference sequence). CDR3 nucleotides: TGTGCCAGTAGCAACCGGGACAGGGGAGCGTATACACCCCTCCACTTT. Amino acids: CASSNRDRGAYTPLHF.

The chain couples TRBV6-6 to TRBJ1-1; D unclear. CDR1 is MNHNY and CDR2 is SVGAGI in the germline V gene (reference sequence). Trimming cost V 7 bases and J 0 bases, with 9 bases left between them. The CDR3 runs to 13 residues. CDR3 in amino acids: CASTQLMNTEAFF. The CDR3 region has the DNA TGTGCCAGCACTCAACTTATGAACACTGAAGCTTTCTTT.

This chain connects TRBV5-1 to TRBJ1-2; D is ambiguous. Trimming removed 5 bases from V and 4 bases from J, with 18 bases in between. In germline, CDR1 is SGHRS, CDR2 YFSETQ. This CDR3 contains 15 residues. CDR3 residues: CASRPDLGSGYGYTF. In DNA, the CDR3 is TGCGCCAGCAGGCCGGATTTAGGGTCTGGCTATGGCTACACCTTC.

This chain joins TRBV28 and TRBJ1-2, with 10 bases aligning to TRBD1. Germline loops: CDR1 MDHEN, CDR2 SYDVKM. V gave up 3 bases and J gave up 7 bases; unmatched junction bases: 17. CDR3 length: 18 residues. CDR3 sequence (DNA): TGTGCCAGCAGTTTGTTTAGGGGACAGGGGAAATCCAGGGGTGGCTACACCTTC. The encoded protein is CASSLFRGQGKSRGGYTF.

This chain uses TRBV2 with TRBJ2-7; 9 bases fit TRBD1. With 4 bases clipped from V and 6 bases from J, the junction kept 4 bases outside the gene matches. Germline V gene sequence: CDR1 SNHLY, CDR2 FYNNEI. This CDR3 contains 13 residues. CDR3 in DNA: TGTGCCAGCAGTGTACAGGGGGCGGGCGAGCAGTACGTC. The encoded protein is CASSVQGAGEQYV.

The chain carries TRBV6-5 and TRBJ1-5; D is unclear. There are 14 residues in the CDR3. Germline CDR1 MNHEY, CDR2 SVGAGI. V lost 6 bases and J 0 bases, leaving 9 bases between the germline ends. The CDR3 DNA reads as TGTGCCAGCAGGTCAGCTTATAGCAATCAGCCCCAGCATTTT. It translates to CASRSAYSNQPQHF.

The chain links TRBV18 to TRBJ1-3; D may be TRBD1 (5 bases). V shed 4 bases and J shed 4 bases, with 11 bases lying between them. CDR1 KGHSH and CDR2 LQKENI come from the germline V gene. The CDR3 extends over 14 amino acids. CDR3 sequence reads: CASSLGGTGNTIYF. CDR3 sequence (DNA): TGTGCCAGCTCACTTGGGGGTACCGGAAACACCATATATTTT.

The V and J genes are TRBV19 and TRBJ1-1; D perhaps matches TRBD1 (6 bases). Germline-derived CDR1 and CDR2 are LNHDA and SQIVND (reference sequence). The CDR3 has 13 residues. Trimming removed 6 bases from V and 1 base from J, with 9 bases in between. The CDR3 coding sequence is TGTGCCAGTAGCCGGACAGCGAACACTGAAGCTTTCTTT. Amino acid sequence: CASSRTANTEAFF.

This chain links TRBV7-9 with TRBJ2-5, with TRBD2 matching over 10 bases. Germline-derived CDR1 and CDR2 are SEHNR and FQNEAQ (reference sequence). The CDR3 has 15 residues. With V trimmed by 7 bases and J by 4 bases, 9 bases remained unmatched. In DNA, the CDR3 is TGTGCCAGCACCATACTAGCGGGGTTTCTAGAGACCCAGTACTTC. Amino acids: CASTILAGFLETQYF.

This clone has only a few counts. This same CDR3 is encoded by further DNA sequences in the sample. This sequence joins TRBV25-1 and TRBJ1-5; D gene ambiguous. The V end lost 8 bases, the J end lost 4 bases, and 9 bases lay between the germline ends. The germline V gene encodes CDR1 MGHDK and CDR2 SYGVNS. The CDR3 contains 12 residues. The CDR3 spells CASSWGNQPQHF. CDR3 in DNA: TGTGCCAGCTCTTGGGGTAATCAGCCCCAGCATTTT.

The table lists this clone with a count of one. V is TRBV29-1 and J is TRBJ2-3; 9 positions agree with TRBD2. The V and J ends lost 7 bases and 2 bases, in that order; junction bases with no gene match: 10. The germline V gene encodes CDR1 SQVTM and CDR2 ANQGSEA. The CDR3 totals 15 residues. CDR3 residues: CSAQYSGGATDTQYF. In DNA, the CDR3 is TGCAGCGCCCAGTATAGCGGGGGAGCCACAGATACGCAGTATTTT.

V and J are TRBV7-9 and TRBJ2-1, with a weak D call TRBD1 (5 bases). The V end was cut by 4 bases, the J end by 9 bases, with 19 bases between. Germline V gives CDR1 SEHNR, CDR2 FQNEAQ (reference sequence). The CDR3 extends over 15 amino acids. The CDR3 region has the DNA TGTGCCAGCAGCTCCAAAGCGCAGGGAATGGGTGAGCAGTTCTTC. Translating it yields CASSSKAQGMGEQFF.

The chain recombines TRBV6-5 with TRBJ1-1; TRBD1 aligns across 8 bases. CDR1 MNHEY and CDR2 SVGAGI come from the germline V gene. J gave up 1 base and V 5 bases, and 3 bases lay outside the gene matches. The CDR3 extends over 14 amino acids. CDR3 in amino acids: CASSIGQGNTEAFF. CDR3 nucleotide sequence: TGTGCCAGCAGTATTGGACAGGGGAACACTGAAGCTTTCTTT.